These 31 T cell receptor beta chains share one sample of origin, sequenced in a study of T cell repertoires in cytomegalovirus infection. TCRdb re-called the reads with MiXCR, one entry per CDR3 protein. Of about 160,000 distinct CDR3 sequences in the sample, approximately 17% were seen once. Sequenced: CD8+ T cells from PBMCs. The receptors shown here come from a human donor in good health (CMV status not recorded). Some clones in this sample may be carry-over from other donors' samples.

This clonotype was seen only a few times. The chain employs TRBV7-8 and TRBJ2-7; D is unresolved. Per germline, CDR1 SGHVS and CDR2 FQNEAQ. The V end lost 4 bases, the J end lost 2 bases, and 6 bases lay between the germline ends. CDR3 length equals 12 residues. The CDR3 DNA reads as TGTGCCAGCAGCTGGGCCGCCTACGAGCAGTACTTC. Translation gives CASSWAAYEQYF.

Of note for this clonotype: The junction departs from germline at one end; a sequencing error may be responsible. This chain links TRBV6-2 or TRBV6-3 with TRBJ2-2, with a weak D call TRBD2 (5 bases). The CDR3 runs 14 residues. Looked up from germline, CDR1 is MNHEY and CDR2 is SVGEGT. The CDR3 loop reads CDSYEGRNTGELFF. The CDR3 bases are TGTGACAGCTACGAGGGCAGAAACACCGGGGAGCTGTTTTTT.

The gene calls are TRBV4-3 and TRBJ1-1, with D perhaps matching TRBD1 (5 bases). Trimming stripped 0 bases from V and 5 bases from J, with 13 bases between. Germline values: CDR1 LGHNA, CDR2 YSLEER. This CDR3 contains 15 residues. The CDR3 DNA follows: TGCGCCAGCAGCCAAGACGGGGACGGGGGAACTGAAGCTTTCTTT. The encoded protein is CASSQDGDGGTEAFF.

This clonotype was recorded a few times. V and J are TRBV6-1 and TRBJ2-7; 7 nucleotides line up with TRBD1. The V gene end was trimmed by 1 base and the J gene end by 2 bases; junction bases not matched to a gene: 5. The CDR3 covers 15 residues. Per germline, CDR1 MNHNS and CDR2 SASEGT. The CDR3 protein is CASSEDETGPYEQYF. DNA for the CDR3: TGTGCCAGCAGTGAAGATGAGACAGGGCCCTACGAGCAGTACTTC.

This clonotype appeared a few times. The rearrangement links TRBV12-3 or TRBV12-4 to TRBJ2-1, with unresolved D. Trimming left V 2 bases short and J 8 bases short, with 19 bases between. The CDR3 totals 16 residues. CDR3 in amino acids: CASSLIGSWDGDEQFF. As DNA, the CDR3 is TGTGCCAGCAGTTTAATCGGGTCGTGGGATGGCGATGAGCAGTTCTTC.

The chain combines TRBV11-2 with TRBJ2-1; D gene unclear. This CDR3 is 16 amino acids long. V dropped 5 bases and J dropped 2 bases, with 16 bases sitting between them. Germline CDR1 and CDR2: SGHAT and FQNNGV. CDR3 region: CASSHFFGRTYNEQFF. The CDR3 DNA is TGTGCCAGCAGCCACTTCTTCGGGCGGACCTACAATGAGCAGTTCTTC.

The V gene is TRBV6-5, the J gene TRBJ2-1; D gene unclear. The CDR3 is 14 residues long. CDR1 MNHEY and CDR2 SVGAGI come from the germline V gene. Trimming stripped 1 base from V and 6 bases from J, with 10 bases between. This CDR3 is CASSYLRTFNEQFF. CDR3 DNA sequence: TGTGCCAGCAGTTACTTGAGGACCTTCAATGAGCAGTTCTTC.

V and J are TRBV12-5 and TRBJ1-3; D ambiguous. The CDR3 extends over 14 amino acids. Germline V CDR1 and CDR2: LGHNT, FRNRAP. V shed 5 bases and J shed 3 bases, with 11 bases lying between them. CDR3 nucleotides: TGTGCTAGTGGTCGCGGGGAGGTTGGAAACACCATATATTTT. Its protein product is CASGRGEVGNTIYF. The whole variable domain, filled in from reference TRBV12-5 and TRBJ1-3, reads DARVTQTPRHKVTEMGQEVTMRCQPILGHNTVFWYRQTMMQGLELLAYFRNRAPLDDSGMPKDRFSAEMPDATLATLKIQPSEPRDSAVYFCASGRGEVGNTIYFGEGSWLTVV.

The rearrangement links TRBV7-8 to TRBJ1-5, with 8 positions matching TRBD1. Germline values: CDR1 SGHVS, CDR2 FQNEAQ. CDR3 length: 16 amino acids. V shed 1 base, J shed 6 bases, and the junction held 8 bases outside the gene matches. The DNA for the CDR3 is TGTGCCAGCAGCTTAGGGGACAGGAGGATTGGTCAGCCCCAGCATTTT. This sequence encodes CASSLGDRRIGQPQHF. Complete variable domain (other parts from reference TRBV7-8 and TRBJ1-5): GAGVSQSPRYKVAKRGQDVALRCDPISGHVSLFWYQQALGQGPEFLTYFQNEAQLDKSGLPSDRFFAERPEGSVSTLKIQRTQQEDSAVYLCASSLGDRRIGQPQHFGDGTRLSIL.

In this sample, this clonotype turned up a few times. The CDR3 reads CASSNDRGREGYEKLFF. CDR3 nucleotide sequence: TGTGCCAGCAGCAATGACAGGGGGCGCGAGGGATATGAAAAACTGTTTTTT. The chain has TRBV7-9 and TRBJ1-4, with TRBD1 identical over 10 bases. The ends lost 5 bases at V and 6 bases at J; junction bases unmatched: 12. Germline V gene sequence: CDR1 SEHNR, CDR2 FQNEAQ (reference sequence). The CDR3 runs to 17 residues.

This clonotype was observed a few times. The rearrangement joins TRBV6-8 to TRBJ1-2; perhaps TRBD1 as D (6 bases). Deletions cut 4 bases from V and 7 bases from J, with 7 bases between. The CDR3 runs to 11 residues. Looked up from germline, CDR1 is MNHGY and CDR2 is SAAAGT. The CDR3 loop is CASSSRGGYTF. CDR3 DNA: TGTGCCAGCAGTTCCAGGGGTGGCTACACCTTC.

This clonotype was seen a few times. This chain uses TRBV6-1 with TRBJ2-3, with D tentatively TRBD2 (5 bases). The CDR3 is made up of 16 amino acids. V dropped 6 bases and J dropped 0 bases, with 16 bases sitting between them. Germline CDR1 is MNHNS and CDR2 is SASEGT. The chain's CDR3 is CASSPHPQRSTDTQYF. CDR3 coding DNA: TGTGCCAGCAGCCCGCACCCTCAGCGGAGCACAGATACGCAGTATTTT.

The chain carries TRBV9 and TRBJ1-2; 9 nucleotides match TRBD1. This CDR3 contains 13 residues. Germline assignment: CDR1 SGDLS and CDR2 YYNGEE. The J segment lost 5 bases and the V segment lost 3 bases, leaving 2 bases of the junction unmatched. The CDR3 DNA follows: TGTGCCAGCAGCGGGACAGGGGTTTATGGCTACACCTTC. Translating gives CASSGTGVYGYTF.

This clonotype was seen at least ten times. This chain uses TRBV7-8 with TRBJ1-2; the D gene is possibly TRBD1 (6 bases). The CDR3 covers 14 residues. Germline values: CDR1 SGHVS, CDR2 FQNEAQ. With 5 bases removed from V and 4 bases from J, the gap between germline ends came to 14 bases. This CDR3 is CASSPAGGGYGYTF. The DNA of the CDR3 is TGTGCCAGCAGCCCAGCCGGGGGCGGCTATGGCTACACCTTC.

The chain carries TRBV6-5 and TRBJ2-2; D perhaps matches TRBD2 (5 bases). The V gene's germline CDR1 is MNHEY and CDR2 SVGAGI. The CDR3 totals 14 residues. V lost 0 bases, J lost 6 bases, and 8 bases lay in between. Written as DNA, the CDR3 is TGTGCCAGCAGTTACTCACGGGGTTCCGGGGAGCTGTTTTTT. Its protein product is CASSYSRGSGELFF.

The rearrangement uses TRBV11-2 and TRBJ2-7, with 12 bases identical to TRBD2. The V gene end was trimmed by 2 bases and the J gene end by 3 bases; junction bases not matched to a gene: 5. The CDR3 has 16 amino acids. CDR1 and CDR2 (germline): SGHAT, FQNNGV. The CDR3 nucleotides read TGTGCCAGCAGCTTATGGACTAGCGGGAAAATCTACGAGCAGTACTTC. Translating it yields CASSLWTSGKIYEQYF.

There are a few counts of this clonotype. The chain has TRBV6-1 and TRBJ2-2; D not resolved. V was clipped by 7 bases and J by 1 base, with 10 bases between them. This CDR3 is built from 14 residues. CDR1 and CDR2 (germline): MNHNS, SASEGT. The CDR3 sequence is CASIGLLNTGELFF. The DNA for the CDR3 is TGTGCCAGCATAGGCCTCCTGAACACCGGGGAGCTGTTTTTT.

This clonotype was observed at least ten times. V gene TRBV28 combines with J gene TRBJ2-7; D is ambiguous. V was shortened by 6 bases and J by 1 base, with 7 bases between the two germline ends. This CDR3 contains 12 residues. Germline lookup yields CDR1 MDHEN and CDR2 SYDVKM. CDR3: CASSPPSYEQYF. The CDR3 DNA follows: TGTGCCAGCAGCCCGCCTTCCTACGAGCAGTACTTC.

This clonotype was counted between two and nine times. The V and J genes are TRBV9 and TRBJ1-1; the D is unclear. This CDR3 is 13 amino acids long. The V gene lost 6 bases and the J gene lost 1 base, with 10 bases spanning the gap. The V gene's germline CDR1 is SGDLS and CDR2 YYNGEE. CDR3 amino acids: CASTGPPNTEAFF. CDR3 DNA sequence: TGTGCCAGCACCGGACCCCCGAACACTGAAGCTTTCTTT.

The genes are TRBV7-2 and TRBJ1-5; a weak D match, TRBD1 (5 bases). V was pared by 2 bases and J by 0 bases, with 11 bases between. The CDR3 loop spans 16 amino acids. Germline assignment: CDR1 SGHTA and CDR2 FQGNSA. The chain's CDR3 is CASSLNGGYSNQPQHF. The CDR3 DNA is TGTGCCAGCAGCTTAAACGGGGGTTATAGCAATCAGCCCCAGCATTTT.

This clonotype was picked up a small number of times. The CDR3 is CASSTNDRGLLDEQFF. The CDR3 DNA reads TGTGCCAGCAGCACCAATGACAGGGGGCTTTTAGATGAGCAGTTCTTC. The chain recombines TRBV7-9 with TRBJ2-1; 10 bases are shared with TRBD1. CDR3 length: 16 amino acids. The J segment lost 8 bases and the V segment lost 5 bases, leaving 12 bases of the junction unmatched. Per germline, CDR1 SEHNR and CDR2 FQNEAQ (reference sequence).

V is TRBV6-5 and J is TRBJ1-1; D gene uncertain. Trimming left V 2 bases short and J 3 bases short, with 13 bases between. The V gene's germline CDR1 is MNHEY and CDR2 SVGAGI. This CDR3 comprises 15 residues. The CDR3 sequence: CASSYTRLLDTEAFF. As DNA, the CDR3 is TGTGCCAGCAGTTACACTCGGTTGTTGGACACTGAAGCTTTCTTT.

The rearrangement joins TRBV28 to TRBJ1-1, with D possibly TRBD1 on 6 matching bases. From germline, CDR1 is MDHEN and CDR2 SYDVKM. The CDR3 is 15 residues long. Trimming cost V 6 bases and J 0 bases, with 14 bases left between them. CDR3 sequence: CASSIEGHLNTEAFF. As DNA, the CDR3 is TGTGCCAGCAGCATAGAGGGACACCTGAACACTGAAGCTTTCTTT.

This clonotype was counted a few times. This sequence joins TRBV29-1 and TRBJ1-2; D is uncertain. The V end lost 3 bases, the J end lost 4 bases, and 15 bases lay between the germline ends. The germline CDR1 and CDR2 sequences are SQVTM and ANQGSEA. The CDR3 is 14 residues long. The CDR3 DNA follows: TGCAGCGTTGATTACGGGAGTAGCATCTATGGCTACACCTTC. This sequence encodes CSVDYGSSIYGYTF.

This CDR3 reads CASSLAWASGSFVTGELFF. The CDR3 coding sequence is TGCGCCAGCAGCTTGGCCTGGGCTAGCGGGAGCTTTGTCACCGGGGAGCTGTTTTTT. The rearrangement uses TRBV5-1 and TRBJ2-2, with 10 bases matching TRBD2. The V and J ends lost 0 bases and 4 bases, in that order; junction bases with no gene match: 12. Germline-derived CDR1 and CDR2 are SGHRS and YFSETQ. This CDR3 comprises 19 residues.

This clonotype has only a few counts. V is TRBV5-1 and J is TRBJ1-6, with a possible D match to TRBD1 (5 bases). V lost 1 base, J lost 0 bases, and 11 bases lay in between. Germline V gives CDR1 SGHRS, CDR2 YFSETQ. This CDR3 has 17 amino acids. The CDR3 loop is CASSLRGDSSYNSPLHF. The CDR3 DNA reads TGCGCCAGCAGCTTGAGAGGAGACAGCTCCTATAATTCACCCCTCCACTTT.

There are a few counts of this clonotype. CDR3 sequence reads: CASSPGQTPSTDTQYF. In DNA form, the CDR3 reads TGTGCCAGCAGCCCCGGACAGACTCCTAGCACAGATACGCAGTATTTT. The chain carries TRBV11-2 and TRBJ2-3; D perhaps matches TRBD1 (6 bases). Germline values: CDR1 SGHAT, CDR2 FQNNGV. This CDR3 is built from 16 residues. V gave up 5 bases and J gave up 0 bases, with 15 bases separating them. Drawing the rest from reference TRBV11-2 and TRBJ2-3, the complete variable domain is EAGVAQSPRYKIIEKRQSVAFWCNPISGHATLYWYQQILGQGPKLLIQFQNNGVVDDSQLPKDRFSAERLKGVDSTLKIQPAKLEDSAVYLCASSPGQTPSTDTQYFGPGTRLTVL.

Here the CDR3 DNA reads TGTGCCAGCAGTTACAGGGGGCCAGACACCGGGGAGCTGTTTTTT. It is translated as CASSYRGPDTGELFF. The chain has TRBV6-2 or TRBV6-3 and TRBJ2-2, with 7 bases that match TRBD1. CDR1 and CDR2 (germline): MNHEY, SVGEGT. The CDR3 totals 15 residues. V dropped 2 bases and J dropped 3; count of bases not matched to a gene: 3.

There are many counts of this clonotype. The CDR3 sequence: CASSYSELAENEQFF. CDR3 DNA: TGTGCCAGCAGTTACTCCGAACTAGCTGAAAATGAGCAGTTCTTC. This chain uses TRBV6-2 or TRBV6-3 with TRBJ2-1, with D possibly matching TRBD2 (6 bases). Germline lookup yields CDR1 MNHEY and CDR2 SVGEGT. The V end lost 0 bases, the J end lost 7 bases, and 13 bases lay between the germline ends. The length of the CDR3 is 15 residues.

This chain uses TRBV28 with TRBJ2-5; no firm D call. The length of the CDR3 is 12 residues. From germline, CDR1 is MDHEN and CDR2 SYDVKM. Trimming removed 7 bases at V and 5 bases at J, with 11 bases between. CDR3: CASTQMGETQYF. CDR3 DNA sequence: TGTGCCAGCACACAGATGGGGGAGACCCAGTACTTC.

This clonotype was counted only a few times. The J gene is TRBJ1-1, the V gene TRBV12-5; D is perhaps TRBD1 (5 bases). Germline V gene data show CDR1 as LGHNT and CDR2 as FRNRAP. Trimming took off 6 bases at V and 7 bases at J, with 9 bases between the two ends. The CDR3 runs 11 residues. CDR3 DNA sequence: TGTGCTAGTGGGGAGGGGAGTGAAGCTTTCTTT. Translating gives CASGEGSEAFF.